Sequencing of this TCR beta chain was carried out in a study of T cell responses to AZD1222 COVID-19 vaccine. TCRdb's table, derived via immunoSEQ multiplex PCR, lists solely in-frame clones and lacks some. There are about 130,000 clones in the sample; just over 85% occur only once, and under 20% lies in the top ten. This clone has only one observation. Looked up from germline, CDR1 is LNHDA and CDR2 is SQIVND (reference sequence). CDR3 length: 16 amino acids. The trim removed 11 bases at V and 0 bases at J, leaving 11 bases unmatched. The chain recombines TRBV19 with TRBJ1-5, with TRBD1 identical over 9 bases. Sequenced here: peripheral blood, sampled on day 0 of MenACWY control vaccination. This receptor was obtained from an adult in good health. CDR3 nucleotide sequence: TGTGCCTCCCAGAGACAGGGGGATAATAGCAATCAGCCCCAGCATTTT. Translated: CASQRQGDNSNQPQHF.